A selection of T cell receptor beta chains follows, all from one sample in a study of cytomegalovirus exposure and HLA in healthy donors. Measured with immunoSEQ multiplex PCR; TCRdb has only the in-frame clones, and not every one. The sample consists of approximately 120,000 clones, roughly 82% of them appearing once. The sample was PBMCs. The receptors stem from a woman in her forties in good health and CMV-seropositive. Both conserved end residues are part of each CDR3. Each record gives: V gene, D gene, J gene, clone size, CDR3 DNA, CDR3 protein. The D gene is left open where the match is weak. Where a row states a size, it is once, few, many or the class of an expanded clone; other rows omit it.

v_gene: TRBV25-1; d_gene: NA; j_gene: TRBJ2-7; abundance: NA; CDR3nt: TGTGCCAGCAGTGGCGGCTACATGGATAACGAGCAGTACTTC; CDR3aa: CASSGGYMDNEQYF
v_gene: TRBV28; d_gene: NA; j_gene: TRBJ1-3; abundance: NA; CDR3nt: TGTGCCAGCAGTCCCCTTTTTTCCTCCTCTGGAAACACCATATATTTT; CDR3aa: CASSPLFSSSGNTIYF
v_gene: TRBV11-1; d_gene: NA; j_gene: TRBJ2-7; abundance: few; CDR3nt: TGTGCCAGCAGCTCTTACCCTATCGGGGCCTACGAGCAGTACTTC; CDR3aa: CASSSYPIGAYEQYF
v_gene: TRBV7-3; d_gene: TRBD2; j_gene: TRBJ2-5; abundance: NA; CDR3nt: TGTGCCAGCAGCTTATACGGCGGGAGGGAAGAGACCCAGTACTTC; CDR3aa: CASSLYGGREETQYF
v_gene: TRBV30; d_gene: TRBD2; j_gene: TRBJ2-1; abundance: NA; CDR3nt: TGTGCCTGGAGACTAGCGGGAGGGCCCTACAATGAGCAGTTCTTC; CDR3aa: CAWRLAGGPYNEQFF
v_gene: TRBV30; d_gene: TRBD2; j_gene: TRBJ2-1; abundance: once; CDR3nt: TGTGCCTGGAGTGAACTAGCGGGAGCGTACAATGAGCAGTTCTTC; CDR3aa: CAWSELAGAYNEQFF
v_gene: TRBV6-1; d_gene: TRBD2; j_gene: TRBJ2-7; abundance: NA; CDR3nt: TGTGCCAGCAGTGGGACTAGCGGGAGGGCGGGGTACGAGCAGTACTTC; CDR3aa: CASSGTSGRAGYEQYF
v_gene: TRBV2; d_gene: NA; j_gene: TRBJ2-1; abundance: NA; CDR3nt: TGTGCCAGCAGCGTACTCGACAGGTCTGAGCAGTTCTTC; CDR3aa: CASSVLDRSEQFF
v_gene: TRBV7-8; d_gene: TRBD2; j_gene: TRBJ2-7; abundance: NA; CDR3nt: TGTGCCAGCAGCGTAACTAGCGGGACCTTCGAGCAGTACTTC; CDR3aa: CASSVTSGTFEQYF
v_gene: TRBV7-2; d_gene: NA; j_gene: TRBJ2-6; abundance: NA; CDR3nt: TGTGCCAGCAGCTTAGGAGACTCTGGGGCCAACGTCCTGACTTTC; CDR3aa: CASSLGDSGANVLTF
v_gene: TRBV6-5; d_gene: NA; j_gene: TRBJ2-2; abundance: NA; CDR3nt: TGTGCCAGCAGTTACCTTAGCGAAGTGAACACCGGGGAGCTGTTTTTT; CDR3aa: CASSYLSEVNTGELFF
v_gene: TRBV6-1; d_gene: TRBD1; j_gene: TRBJ2-2; abundance: NA; CDR3nt: TGTGCCAGCAGAGAACAGGGGGTCGGCACCGGGGAGCTGTTTTTT; CDR3aa: CASREQGVGTGELFF
v_gene: TRBV6-6; d_gene: NA; j_gene: TRBJ1-5; abundance: few; CDR3nt: TGTGCCAGCAGTTATGTGGGGAGCATAGGAAATCAGCCCCAGCATTTT; CDR3aa: CASSYVGSIGNQPQHF
v_gene: TRBV19; d_gene: NA; j_gene: TRBJ1-5; abundance: NA; CDR3nt: TGTGCCAGTAATGGTCGCGATCAGCCCCAGCATTTT; CDR3aa: CASNGRDQPQHF
v_gene: TRBV7-9; d_gene: NA; j_gene: TRBJ1-5; abundance: NA; CDR3nt: TGTGCCAGCAGCTTAGGGAGTCATCAGCCCCAGCATTTT; CDR3aa: CASSLGSHQPQHF
v_gene: TRBV5-6; d_gene: TRBD1; j_gene: TRBJ1-1; abundance: NA; CDR3nt: TGTGCCAGCAGCCCCTCCGGGACAGGAGTCACTGAAGCTTTCTTT; CDR3aa: CASSPSGTGVTEAFF
v_gene: TRBV13; d_gene: NA; j_gene: TRBJ1-1; abundance: NA; CDR3nt: TGTGCCAGCCAGATTGAGGGGAACACTGAAGCTTTCTTT; CDR3aa: CASQIEGNTEAFF
v_gene: TRBV7-2; d_gene: NA; j_gene: TRBJ2-3; abundance: NA; CDR3nt: TGTGCCAGCAGCTTGGACTTAGCGCCCGGCACAGATACGCAGTATTTT; CDR3aa: CASSLDLAPGTDTQYF
v_gene: TRBV19; d_gene: TRBD1; j_gene: TRBJ1-5; abundance: NA; CDR3nt: TGTGCCAGTAGTTACAACAGGGGTACGCAGCCCCAGCATTTT; CDR3aa: CASSYNRGTQPQHF
v_gene: TRBV6-1; d_gene: NA; j_gene: TRBJ1-1; abundance: NA; CDR3nt: TGTGCCAGCTCCCAGGGGAGGGGGAACACTGAAGCTTTCTTT; CDR3aa: CASSQGRGNTEAFF
v_gene: TRBV5-4; d_gene: NA; j_gene: TRBJ2-5; abundance: NA; CDR3nt: TGTGCCAGCAGCTTGGATCAGGGACATCAAGAGACCCAGTACTTC; CDR3aa: CASSLDQGHQETQYF
v_gene: TRBV7-9; d_gene: NA; j_gene: TRBJ2-3; abundance: NA; CDR3nt: TGTGCCAGCAGCTCCGCGGGCGGGGTTGATACGCAGTATTTT; CDR3aa: CASSSAGGVDTQYF
v_gene: TRBV14; d_gene: TRBD2; j_gene: TRBJ2-5; abundance: NA; CDR3nt: TGTGCCAGCAGCCAAAGGCGCGGGAGGGCCCTCGAGACCCAGTACTTC; CDR3aa: CASSQRRGRALETQYF
v_gene: TRBV5-4; d_gene: TRBD2; j_gene: TRBJ2-3; abundance: NA; CDR3nt: TGTGCCAGCAGCTTGGAGGGCGGGAGACGCGGGGATACGCAGTATTTT; CDR3aa: CASSLEGGRRGDTQYF